These 3 T cell receptor beta chains were sequenced from one sample in a study of T cells after yellow fever vaccination. Each CDR3 protein gets one entry after TCRdb re-called the 5' RACE reads with MiXCR. The sample records some 500,000 distinct CDR3 sequences, roughly 12% being singletons. The source was PBMCs, collected on the day of the yellow fever booster vaccination. The receptors were sampled from a man aged 25-40 years who received the YFV17D yellow fever vaccine.

This clonotype was recorded a few times. The chain employs TRBV27 and TRBJ2-3; 7 positions agree with TRBD2. Germline V gives CDR1 MNHEY, CDR2 SMNVEV (reference sequence). V was pared by 6 bases and J by 3 bases, with 9 bases of the junction left unmatched. The CDR3 is 15 residues long. CDR3 residues: CASSWGGRVTDTQYF. The CDR3 DNA follows: TGTGCCAGCAGCTGGGGAGGGAGGGTTACAGATACGCAGTATTTT.

This clonotype was observed a handful of times. V usage is TRBV15 and J usage is TRBJ1-5; 11 bases fit TRBD1. This CDR3 spans 15 amino acids. Per germline, CDR1 LNHNV and CDR2 YYDKDF (reference sequence). The V segment lost 3 bases and the J segment 6 bases; nucleotides outside the gene matches: 4. The CDR3 sequence is CATSSGQGAGQPQHF. CDR3 DNA: TGTGCCACCAGCAGCGGACAGGGGGCGGGTCAGCCCCAGCATTTT.

This clonotype occurred a few times. This sequence joins TRBV7-2 and TRBJ2-5, with D tentatively TRBD1 (6 bases). Per the germline V gene, CDR1 is SGHTA and CDR2 is FQGNSA. The CDR3 has 14 amino acids. V was cut by 5 bases and J by 5 bases, with 15 bases left in between. In nucleotides, the CDR3 is TGTGCCAGCAGCCTCCAGGGGAGTATGGAGACCCAGTACTTC. Translated: CASSLQGSMETQYF.